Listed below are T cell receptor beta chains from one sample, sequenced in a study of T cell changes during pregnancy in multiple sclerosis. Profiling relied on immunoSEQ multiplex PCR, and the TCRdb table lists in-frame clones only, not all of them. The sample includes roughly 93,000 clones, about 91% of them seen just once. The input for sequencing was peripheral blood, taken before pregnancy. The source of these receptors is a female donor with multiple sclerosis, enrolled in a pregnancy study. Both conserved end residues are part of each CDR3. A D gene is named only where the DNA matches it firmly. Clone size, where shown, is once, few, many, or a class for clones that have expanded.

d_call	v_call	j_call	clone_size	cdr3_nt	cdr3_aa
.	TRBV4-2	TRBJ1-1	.	TGTGCCAGCAGCCAAGATGGGCAGGGTGTTAACACTGAAGCTTTCTTT	CASSQDGQGVNTEAFF
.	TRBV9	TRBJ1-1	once	TGTGCCAGCAGCCGAATACCGACAGTCCAGAACACTGAAGCTTTCTTT	CASSRIPTVQNTEAFF
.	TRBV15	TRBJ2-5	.	TGTGCCACCAGACAGGGTTCAGGGGAGACCCAGTACTTC	CATRQGSGETQYF
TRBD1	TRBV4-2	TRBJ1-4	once	TGTGCCAGCAGCCAAGGCTCCGGGACAGGAGGTACACCTCAAGAAAAACTGTTTTTT	CASSQGSGTGGTPQEKLFF
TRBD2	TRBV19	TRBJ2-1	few	TGTGCCTCTAGTAGGGCTAGCGGGGGGTCCGGTAGCTCCTACAATGAGCAGTTCTTC	CASSRASGGSGSSYNEQFF
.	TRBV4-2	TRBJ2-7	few	TGTGCCAGCAGCCAAGATGAAGGGGCCTCCTACGAGCAGTACTTC	CASSQDEGASYEQYF
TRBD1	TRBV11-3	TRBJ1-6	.	TGTGCCAGCAGCCGGACAGGGCGCTCACCCCTCCACTTT	CASSRTGRSPLHF
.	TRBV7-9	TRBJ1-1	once	TGTGCCAGCAGCTCCACGGGCGGTAATCGAATACAGGACACTGAAGCTTTCTTT	CASSSTGGNRIQDTEAFF
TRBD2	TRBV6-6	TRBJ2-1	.	TGTGCCAGCAGATCCCCTAGCGGGCAACTCAATGAGCAGTTCTTC	CASRSPSGQLNEQFF
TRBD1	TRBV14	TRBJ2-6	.	TGTGCCAGCAGCTTCGAGAGGACAGGGGGATTCCCTGGGGCCAACGTCCTGACTTTC	CASSFERTGGFPGANVLTF
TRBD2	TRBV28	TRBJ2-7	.	TGTGCCAGCAGTTCGTTCGGACTAGCGGGAGAGTCATCCTACGAGCAGTACTTC	CASSSFGLAGESSYEQYF
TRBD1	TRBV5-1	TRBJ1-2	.	TGCGCCAGCAGCTTGGAGGGGGCAGTTTACTATGGCTACACCTTC	CASSLEGAVYYGYTF
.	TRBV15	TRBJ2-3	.	TGTGCCACCAGCAAGGGAGGGGGGGCAGATACGCAGTATTTT	CATSKGGGADTQYF
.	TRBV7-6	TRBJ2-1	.	TGTGCCAGCAGCATACGACAGTACAATGAGCAGTTCTTC	CASSIRQYNEQFF
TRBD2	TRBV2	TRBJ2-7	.	TGTGCCCGCTCTCGGGTCGGGGGGGCGGACGAGCAGTACTTC	CARSRVGGADEQYF
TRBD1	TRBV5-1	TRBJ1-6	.	TGCGCCAGCAGCTTGGGCGGACAGGGGGAACCCCTCCACTTT	CASSLGGQGEPLHF
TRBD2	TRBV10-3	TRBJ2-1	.	TGTGCCATCTTACGGACGGGAGGTCCCTACAATGAGCAGTTCTTC	CAILRTGGPYNEQFF
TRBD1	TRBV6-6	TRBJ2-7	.	TGTGCCAGCAGTTACGGGACAGAGCATAACGAGCAGTACTTC	CASSYGTEHNEQYF
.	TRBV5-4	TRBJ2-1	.	TGTGCCAGCAGCTTGATGGGGGGCAATGAGCAGTTCTTC	CASSLMGGNEQFF
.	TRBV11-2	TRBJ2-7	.	TGTGCCAGCAGCTTAGTAGGCCGGGGGGCCGCCTACGAGCAGTACTTC	CASSLVGRGAAYEQYF
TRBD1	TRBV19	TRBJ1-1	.	TGTGCCAGTAGGAGTCGACAGGGCAAGGGATACACTGAAGCTTTCTTT	CASRSRQGKGYTEAFF
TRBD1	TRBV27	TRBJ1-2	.	TGTGCCAGCAGCACCGGGACAGGGCTTCGCTACACCTTC	CASSTGTGLRYTF